This T cell receptor (beta chain) is drawn from a study of CD8 T cells in Susac syndrome. Random hexamers served to reverse transcribe roughly 0.5 to 1 ug RNA. The TCR beta CDR3 was amplified by immunoSEQ multiplex PCR across 54 Vbeta, 13 Jbeta. TCRdb re-analysed the immunoSEQ multiplex PCR reads in MiXCR, keeping a single row per CDR3 protein. The data hold roughly 150,000 distinct CDR3 sequences, with 95% to 96% observed a single time. Sequencing of TCR beta was carried out in blood CD8+ and CD4+ T cells. The patients serving as multiple sclerosis controls were treatment-naive. They had stable or active relapsing-remitting disease and fulfilled revised McDonald criteria. Negative isolation yielded the CD8+ and CD4+ T cells, while FACS enriched the TEMRA cells. The CDR3 extends over 13 amino acids. Germline V gene sequence: CDR1 MNHNS, CDR2 SASEGT. V lost 8 bases, J lost 2 bases, and 11 bases lay in between.

The clonotype comes from a human donor with multiple sclerosis. The rearrangement uses TRBV6-1 and TRBJ2-3; perhaps TRBD1 as D (6 bases). Sequencing was done on a sample of CD8+ T cells from PBMCs. The CDR3 region has the DNA TGTGCCAGCCGGACAGACGTCACAGATACGCAGTATTTT. As protein: CASRTDVTDTQYF.